One and the same sample provided the 21 T cell receptor beta chains below, sequenced in a study of shared clonotypes between healthy human individuals. Method: immunoSEQ multiplex PCR; TCRdb's copy keeps in-frame clones and lacks some. The profile shows about 2.3 million clones, more than 80% of them singletons. The specimen was naive CD4+ T cells from PBMCs. Subset reported: CD45RA+ positively selected. These receptors were collected from a man aged 18 to 35 in good health. Some clones in this sample may be carry-over from other donors' samples.

CDR3 DNA sequence: TGTGCCAGTTGGTCGGGACAGGGGGCTGGGCAGCCCCAGCATTTT. Protein sequence: CASWSGQGAGQPQHF. The V call is TRBV19, the J call TRBJ1-5, with 12 bases that match TRBD1. This CDR3 contains 15 residues. Germline loops: CDR1 LNHDA, CDR2 SQIVND (reference sequence). V trimming: 8 bases; J trimming: 7 bases; junction bases outside the gene matches: 9.

This chain uses TRBV5-1 with TRBJ2-3, with 9 bases aligning to TRBD1. The CDR3 is 16 amino acids. V was pared by 4 bases and J by 1 base, with 7 bases of the junction left unmatched. Germline CDR1 SGHRS, CDR2 YFSETQ. The CDR3 protein is CASSPQGAEGTDTQYF. DNA for the CDR3: TGCGCCAGCAGCCCACAGGGGGCAGAGGGCACAGATACGCAGTATTTT.

This clone came up once. V is TRBV11-2 and J is TRBJ2-5; no reliable D call. The V end was cut by 4 bases, the J end by 6 bases, with 15 bases between. The V gene's germline CDR1 is SGHAT and CDR2 FQNNGV. This CDR3 spans 14 amino acids. This chain's CDR3 is CASSSGATLKTQYF. CDR3 coding DNA: TGTGCCAGCAGCTCCGGCGCTACCCTTAAGACCCAGTACTTC.

The rearrangement uses TRBV5-4 and TRBJ1-3, with a weak D call TRBD1 (5 bases). Trimming took off 3 bases at V and 11 bases at J, with 15 bases between the two ends. Germline V gene data show CDR1 as SGHNT and CDR2 as YYREEE (reference sequence). This CDR3 comprises 13 residues. CDR3 in amino acids: CASSSGLGPAIYF. In nucleotides, the CDR3 is TGTGCCAGCAGCTCGGGGCTAGGTCCAGCCATATATTTT.

This clone was counted once. V gene TRBV4-1 combines with J gene TRBJ2-7, with 8 bases lining up with TRBD1. V was pared by 3 bases and J by 4 bases, with 8 bases of the junction left unmatched. CDR3 length equals 15 residues. Germline CDR1 MGHRA, CDR2 YSYEKL. The CDR3 region is CASSQVHGQGYEQYF. The CDR3 region has the DNA TGCGCCAGCAGCCAGGTCCATGGACAGGGTTACGAGCAGTACTTC.

The chain joins TRBV4-2 to TRBJ2-3; D unresolved. V was pared by 3 bases and J by 0 bases, with 7 bases between. There are 14 residues in the CDR3. Germline lookup yields CDR1 LGHNA and CDR2 YNFKEQ. DNA for the CDR3: TGTGCCAGCAGCCAGACGTCTAGCACAGATACGCAGTATTTT. This gives the protein CASSQTSSTDTQYF.

The rearrangement links TRBV9 to TRBJ2-4; D could derive from TRBD1 or TRBD2 (5 bases each). CDR1 and CDR2 from the germline V gene are SGDLS and YYNGEE. The CDR3 covers 15 residues. V was clipped by 0 bases and J by 5 bases, with 12 bases between them. The CDR3 reads CASSVATGPQNIQYF. As DNA, the CDR3 is TGTGCCAGCAGCGTAGCTACGGGGCCACAAAACATTCAGTACTTC.

This clone was counted once. The chain uses TRBV18 and TRBJ2-1, with 13 bases fitting TRBD2. The CDR3 runs 18 residues. Losses at the gene ends were 8 bases for V and 6 bases for J; bases not matched to a gene: 16. Per the germline V gene, CDR1 is KGHSH and CDR2 is LQKENI. CDR3 in DNA: TGTGCCAGCAAAAGTCCCTCACTAGCGGGAGGGCTGGGCAATGAGCAGTTCTTC. Its translation is CASKSPSLAGGLGNEQFF.

The J gene is TRBJ1-1, the V gene TRBV2, with D possibly TRBD1 on 6 matching bases. Trimming took 5 bases from V and 5 from J, leaving 18 bases between them. Germline loops: CDR1 SNHLY, CDR2 FYNNEI. The CDR3 extends over 15 amino acids. CDR3 residues: CASSKMKQGWTEAFF. The DNA of the CDR3 is TGTGCCAGCAGTAAGATGAAACAGGGATGGACTGAAGCTTTCTTT.

This clone was recorded only once. V and J are TRBV2 and TRBJ2-7, with 9 bases lining up with TRBD2. The germline CDR1 and CDR2 sequences are SNHLY and FYNNEI. After removal of 7 bases from V and 4 bases from J, the junction contained 5 bases not matched to a gene. The CDR3 covers 13 residues. In DNA form, the CDR3 reads TGTGCCAGCACGGCGGGAGGGGCTTACGAGCAGTACTTC. Translated: CASTAGGAYEQYF.

The chain is built from TRBV7-9 and TRBJ2-1; D is perhaps TRBD2 (6 bases). CDR1 is SEHNR, CDR2 FQNEAQ, per germline (reference sequence). V was cut by 5 bases and J by 8 bases, with 13 bases left in between. The CDR3 has 13 residues. The CDR3 loop reads CASSPISGDEQFF. The CDR3 bases are TGTGCCAGCAGCCCCATTAGCGGAGATGAGCAGTTCTTC. The full variable domain, its missing parts supplied by reference TRBV7-9 and TRBJ2-1, is DTGVSQNPRHKITKRGQNVTFRCDPISEHNRLYWYRQTLGQGPEFLTYFQNEAQLEKSRLLSDRFSAERPKGSFSTLEIQRTEQGDSAMYLCASSPISGDEQFFGPGTRLTVL.

This sequence joins TRBV19 and TRBJ1-4; the D gene is possibly TRBD1 (6 bases). Trimming took off 5 bases at V and 10 bases at J, with 17 bases between the two ends. The V gene's germline CDR1 is LNHDA and CDR2 SQIVND (reference sequence). The CDR3 has 14 residues. Written as DNA, the CDR3 is TGTGCCAGTAGTGACGGACAGCTAATGAGAAAACTGTTTTTT. This encodes CASSDGQLMRKLFF.

The rearrangement uses TRBV7-3 and TRBJ2-3, with unresolved D. V lost 8 bases and J 3 bases, leaving 15 bases between the germline ends. The CDR3 covers 14 residues. Germline V gene data show CDR1 as SGHTA and CDR2 as FQGTGA. Written as DNA, the CDR3 is TGTGCCAGCGGAAATTCGCTAGGAACAGATACGCAGTATTTT. It codes for CASGNSLGTDTQYF.

CDR3 DNA: TGTGCCAGCAGCTTGAAGACAGGGGCCGGGGAGCTGTTTTTT. Protein product: CASSLKTGAGELFF. The chain couples TRBV7-2 to TRBJ2-2; 8 bases align to TRBD1. Looked up from germline, CDR1 is SGHTA and CDR2 is FQGNSA. The CDR3 is 14 amino acids. The ends lost 3 bases at V and 6 bases at J; junction bases unmatched: 3. The whole variable domain, remainder taken from reference TRBV7-2 and TRBJ2-2, is GAGVSQSPSNKVTEKGKDVELRCDPISGHTALYWYRQSLGQGLEFLIYFQGNSAPDKSGLPSDRFSAERTGGSVSTLTIQRTQQEDSAVYLCASSLKTGAGELFFGEGSRLTVL.

The rearrangement joins TRBV27 to TRBJ2-3; D gene unclear. CDR1 is MNHEY and CDR2 is SMNVEV in the germline V gene (reference sequence). V lost 6 bases and J 0 bases, leaving 13 bases between the germline ends. The CDR3 spans 15 residues. The CDR3 region has the DNA TGTGCCAGCAGCGCATCTTTCTCCAGCACAGATACGCAGTATTTT. As protein: CASSASFSSTDTQYF.

The chain recombines TRBV9 with TRBJ2-1; 10 bases are a match to TRBD1. Germline V gene sequence: CDR1 SGDLS, CDR2 YYNGEE. The CDR3 is made up of 15 amino acids. Trimming at V came to 3 bases and at J to 6 bases, leaving 6 bases not matched to a gene. The CDR3 sequence: CASSAGTGVPNEQFF. Written as DNA, the CDR3 is TGTGCCAGCAGCGCTGGGACAGGGGTCCCCAATGAGCAGTTCTTC.

V gene TRBV29-1 combines with J gene TRBJ2-1; the match to TRBD2 covers 8 bases. The CDR3 is 15 amino acids. Germline trimming cut 7 bases from V and 9 bases from J; bases unmatched to any gene: 17. The V gene's germline CDR1 is SQVTM and CDR2 ANQGSEA. The CDR3: CSARTSSPLMGEQFF. CDR3 sequence (DNA): TGCAGCGCTAGGACTAGCAGCCCCTTAATGGGTGAGCAGTTCTTC.

The chain is built from TRBV7-3 and TRBJ1-1, with D perhaps TRBD1 (5 bases). Germline lookup yields CDR1 SGHTA and CDR2 FQGTGA. This CDR3 spans 13 amino acids. V was shortened by 0 bases and J by 7 bases, with 9 bases between the two germline ends. Here the CDR3 reads CASSLTDGGEAFF. The CDR3 coding sequence is TGTGCCAGCAGCTTAACGGACGGGGGTGAAGCTTTCTTT.

With respect to this clone: The sample has other DNA sequences that encode this CDR3 too. The chain links TRBV9 to TRBJ2-5; D may be TRBD1 or TRBD2 (5 bases each). The CDR3 is made up of 14 amino acids. CDR1 SGDLS and CDR2 YYNGEE come from the germline V gene. V was trimmed by 0 bases and J by 1 base, leaving 7 bases between them. The CDR3 is CASSVGDRQETQYF. The CDR3 DNA reads TGTGCCAGCAGCGTAGGGGACCGCCAAGAGACCCAGTACTTC.

This sequence joins TRBV9 and TRBJ1-3; tentatively, D is TRBD1 (5 bases). This CDR3 contains 14 residues. V was trimmed by 5 bases and J by 0 bases, leaving 9 bases between them. Germline lookup yields CDR1 SGDLS and CDR2 YYNGEE. CDR3 DNA: TGTGCCAGCAGTGGGGCGGCCTCTGGAAACACCATATATTTT. Translation gives CASSGAASGNTIYF. Full variable domain (remainder filled in from reference TRBV9 and TRBJ1-3): DSGVTQTPKHLITATGQRVTLRCSPRSGDLSVYWYQQSLDQGLQFLIQYYNGEERAKGNILERFSAQQFPDLHSELNLSSLELGDSALYFCASSGAASGNTIYFGEGSWLTVV.

The chain is built from TRBV5-1 and TRBJ2-7; 10 positions agree with TRBD1. Germline-derived CDR1 and CDR2 are SGHRS and YFSETQ. J gave up 6 bases and V 0 bases, and 3 bases lay outside the gene matches. The CDR3 consists of 14 residues. CDR3 in DNA: TGCGCCAGCAGCTTGGGACAGGGGGCGGCCGAGCAGTACTTC. This sequence encodes CASSLGQGAAEQYF.